The 18 T cell receptor beta chains reported below all come from one sample, sequenced in a study of cytomegalovirus exposure and HLA in healthy donors. The PCR contained 60 Vbeta and 13 Jbeta primers. The repertoire was sequenced with immunoSEQ multiplex PCR; TCRdb's copy has only in-frame clones and lacks some. The sample contains 110,000 to 150,000 clones, 80% to 85% of which appear only once. The sample consisted of PBMCs. The receptor set was obtained from a female donor in good health and CMV-seronegative.

This chain connects TRBV5-1 to TRBJ2-1, with 8 bases fitting TRBD2. The CDR3 spans 15 residues. The V segment lost 1 base and the J segment 6 bases; nucleotides outside the gene matches: 6. Germline V gene sequence: CDR1 SGHRS, CDR2 YFSETQ. CDR3 bases: TGCGCCAGCAGCTTGCGAATAGCGGGGATCAATGAGCAGTTCTTC. It codes for CASSLRIAGINEQFF.

The rearrangement links TRBV14 to TRBJ2-5, with 8 bases aligning to TRBD1. This CDR3 comprises 17 residues. Trimming cost V 1 base and J 2 bases; bases outside gene matches: 9. CDR1 is SGHDN, CDR2 FVKESK, per germline. The CDR3 DNA follows: TGTGCCAGCAGCCAAGGGGTTAAGACAGGGGCGCAAGAGACCCAGTACTTC. Protein sequence: CASSQGVKTGAQETQYF.

The rearrangement uses TRBV5-1 and TRBJ2-2; 12 nucleotides agree with TRBD2. The ends lost 3 bases at V and 7 bases at J; junction bases unmatched: 4. The CDR3 loop spans 15 amino acids. Germline CDR1 is SGHRS and CDR2 is YFSETQ. The CDR3 DNA reads as TGCGCCAGCAGCTCACTAGCGGGAGGTTACGGGGAGCTGTTTTTT. It specifies CASSSLAGGYGELFF.

The chain recombines TRBV29-1 with TRBJ2-3; TRBD2 matches 11 bases. Germline CDR1 is SQVTM and CDR2 is ANQGSEA. The junction had 9 bases not matched to a gene; V was cut back by 1 base and J by 6 bases. The CDR3 consists of 16 residues. The CDR3 coding sequence is TGCAGCGTTGAAGTGGTAGCGGGAGGGCTCACGGATACGCAGTATTTT. Amino acids: CSVEVVAGGLTDTQYF.

The chain carries TRBV19 and TRBJ2-7; possible D gene TRBD1, 5 bases. Trimming took off 1 base at V and 4 bases at J, with 14 bases between the two ends. Germline V lookup: CDR1 LNHDA, CDR2 SQIVND (reference sequence). This CDR3 is built from 15 residues. CDR3 DNA sequence: TGTGCCAGTAGTATAGCAGGGATTCTCGGTTACGAGCAGTACTTC. Translating it yields CASSIAGILGYEQYF.

This clone turned up a few times. The rearrangement joins TRBV6-4 to TRBJ2-6; maybe TRBD1 (5 bases). The germline V and J ends were trimmed by 0 bases and 4 bases, with 10 bases remaining between them. The CDR3 covers 16 residues. Per the germline V gene, CDR1 is MRHNA and CDR2 is SNTAGT. CDR3 loop: CASSDSWKGGANVLTF. CDR3 sequence (DNA): TGTGCCAGCAGTGACTCGTGGAAGGGGGGGGCCAACGTCCTGACTTTC.

The chain joins TRBV28 to TRBJ2-1; 9 bases fit TRBD2. The CDR3 consists of 17 residues. The V gene's germline CDR1 is MDHEN and CDR2 SYDVKM. V dropped 5 bases and J dropped 7; count of bases not matched to a gene: 15. CDR3 loop: CASSPPRSSGSSNEQFF. The CDR3 DNA follows: TGTGCCAGCAGTCCCCCGAGGAGTAGCGGGAGTTCGAATGAGCAGTTCTTC.

The rearrangement links TRBV6-1 to TRBJ1-2; 10 nucleotides line up with TRBD1. The V gene's germline CDR1 is MNHNS and CDR2 SASEGT. V lost 4 bases, J lost 6 bases, and 11 bases stayed unmatched. This CDR3 spans 16 amino acids. DNA of the CDR3: TGTGCCAGCAGTGGTAGTGTAGACAGGGGGCTCCATGGCTACACCTTC. Translating it yields CASSGSVDRGLHGYTF.

The chain recombines TRBV5-1 with TRBJ2-7; D remains unclear. This CDR3 has 14 residues. Germline lookup yields CDR1 SGHRS and CDR2 YFSETQ. The V gene lost 0 bases and the J gene lost 5 bases, with 12 bases spanning the gap. DNA for the CDR3: TGCGCCAGCAGCTTGGGGTCCGGGTCCCACGAGCAGTACTTC. The encoded protein is CASSLGSGSHEQYF.

The chain uses TRBV2 and TRBJ2-3, with 10 bases identical to TRBD2. Germline assignment: CDR1 SNHLY and CDR2 FYNNEI. Trimming cost V 6 bases and J 3 bases; bases outside gene matches: 6. The CDR3 is 15 amino acids. The CDR3 region has the DNA TGTGCCAGCAGGGAGCCTAGCGGGAGTACAGATACGCAGTATTTT. Translated, it gives CASREPSGSTDTQYF.

This clone was detected once. The V gene is TRBV4-2, the J gene TRBJ1-5, with 7 positions matching TRBD1. Germline V gene sequence: CDR1 LGHNA, CDR2 YNFKEQ. The CDR3 totals 18 residues. V lost 1 base to trimming and J lost 2 bases; unmatched junction nucleotides: 11. The CDR3 reads CASSQVRGQGVGNQPQHF. The CDR3 nucleotides read TGTGCCAGCAGCCAAGTACGGGGGCAGGGGGTTGGCAATCAGCCCCAGCATTTT.

As for this clone: Other nucleotide sequences in the sample specify the same CDR3. The CDR3: CASSLTGDGYTF. In nucleotides, the CDR3 is TGTGCCAGCAGTTTGACAGGGGACGGCTACACCTTC. The chain is built from TRBV27 and TRBJ1-2; 8 nucleotides line up with TRBD1. The junction had 2 bases not matched to a gene; V was cut back by 3 bases and J by 8 bases. The CDR3 is 12 amino acids. Germline CDR1 MNHEY, CDR2 SMNVEV (reference sequence).

The chain joins TRBV18 to TRBJ1-1, with a weak D call TRBD1 (5 bases). Germline V gene sequence: CDR1 KGHSH, CDR2 LQKENI. Trimming stripped 3 bases from V and 3 bases from J, with 11 bases between. This CDR3 contains 14 residues. CDR3 loop: CASSPEKQDTEAFF. CDR3 nucleotides: TGTGCCAGCTCACCGGAGAAACAGGACACTGAAGCTTTCTTT.

The chain employs TRBV9 and TRBJ2-1, with TRBD2 identical over 10 bases. The length of the CDR3 is 16 residues. Germline loops: CDR1 SGDLS, CDR2 YYNGEE. V shed 4 bases, J shed 5 bases, and the junction held 9 bases outside the gene matches. Here the CDR3 reads CASSTRLAGGHNEQFF. The CDR3 nucleotides are TGTGCCAGCAGCACCCGGTTAGCGGGAGGCCACAATGAGCAGTTCTTC.

The rearrangement links TRBV6-5 to TRBJ2-7; D perhaps matches TRBD1 (5 bases). This CDR3 spans 12 amino acids. The germline V gene has CDR1 MNHEY and CDR2 SVGAGI. Trimming took off 5 bases at V and 3 bases at J, with 8 bases between the two ends. The CDR3 loop reads CASSLDSYEQYF. CDR3 nucleotides: TGTGCCAGCAGTCTCGACAGCTACGAGCAGTACTTC.

The chain combines TRBV18 with TRBJ1-1; D ambiguous. Germline V CDR1 and CDR2: KGHSH, LQKENI. Trimming pared 5 bases from V and 2 bases from J, leaving 9 bases between. The CDR3 contains 13 residues. The CDR3: CASSFGSNTEAFF. DNA of the CDR3: TGTGCCAGCTCATTTGGGAGTAACACTGAAGCTTTCTTT.

The chain employs TRBV28 and TRBJ2-1, with 8 bases fitting TRBD2. Per the germline V gene, CDR1 is MDHEN and CDR2 is SYDVKM. This CDR3 has 16 residues. V lost 2 bases, J lost 5 bases, and 8 bases stayed unmatched. The chain's CDR3 is CASSLPTSGHNNEQFF. CDR3 nucleotide sequence: TGTGCCAGCAGTTTACCAACTAGCGGACACAACAATGAGCAGTTCTTC.

V and J are TRBV5-4 and TRBJ2-5; 8 bases match TRBD1. V lost 4 bases, J lost 6 bases, and 8 bases stayed unmatched. The CDR3 loop spans 14 amino acids. Germline assignment: CDR1 SGHNT and CDR2 YYREEE (reference sequence). The CDR3 DNA is TGTGCCAGCAGCATCGGACAGGGTTTGAAGACCCAGTACTTC. Its translation is CASSIGQGLKTQYF.